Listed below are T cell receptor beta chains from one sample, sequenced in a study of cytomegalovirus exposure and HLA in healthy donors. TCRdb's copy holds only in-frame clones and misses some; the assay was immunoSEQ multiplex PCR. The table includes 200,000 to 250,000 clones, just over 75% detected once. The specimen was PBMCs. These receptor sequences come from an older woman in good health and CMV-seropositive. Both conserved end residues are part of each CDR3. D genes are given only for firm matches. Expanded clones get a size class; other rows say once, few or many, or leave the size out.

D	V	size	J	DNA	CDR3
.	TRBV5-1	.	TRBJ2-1	TGCGCCAGCAGCTTGGAAGTCGTCCAAACTACTTCGGAGCAGTTCTTC	CASSLEVVQTTSEQFF
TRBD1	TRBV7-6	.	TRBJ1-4	TGTGCCAGCAGCTTTAGGACAGGGTATGAAAAACTGTTTTTT	CASSFRTGYEKLFF
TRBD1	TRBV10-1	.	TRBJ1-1	TGCGCCAGCAGTGCGGTTGGTGGACAGGGGGCTTTCTTT	CASSAVGGQGAFF
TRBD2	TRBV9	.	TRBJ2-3	TGTGCCAGCAGCGCGGGGGGGACAGATACGCAGTATTTT	CASSAGGTDTQYF
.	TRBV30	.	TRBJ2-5	TGTGCCTGGAGTTATCCGGGACATTCTGAGACCCAGTACTTC	CAWSYPGHSETQYF
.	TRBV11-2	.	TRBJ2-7	TGTGCCAGCAGCTTTAGTTGGGCAGGGGATAGCGAGCAGTACTTC	CASSFSWAGDSEQYF
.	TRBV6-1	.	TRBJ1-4	TGTGCCAGCAGTGAAACAGCAATAGCTAATGAAAAACTGTTTTTT	CASSETAIANEKLFF
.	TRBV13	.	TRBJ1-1	TGTGCCAGCAGACCACGGGATCCGGACACTGAAGCTTTCTTT	CASRPRDPDTEAFF
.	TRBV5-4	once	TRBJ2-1	TGTGCCAGCAGCTACGCAACAGGGTTGCACAATGAGCAGTTCTTC	CASSYATGLHNEQFF
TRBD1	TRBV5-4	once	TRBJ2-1	TGTGCCAGCAGCCTGGGACAGGACTCCTACAATGAGCAGTTCTTC	CASSLGQDSYNEQFF
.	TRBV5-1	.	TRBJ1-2	TGCGCCAGCAGCTTGGACGGGCAGGGGGGCTACACCTTC	CASSLDGQGGYTF
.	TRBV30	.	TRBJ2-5	TGTGCCTGGACCCGTCCGGACGCGGGGATCGAGACCCAGTACTTC	CAWTRPDAGIETQYF
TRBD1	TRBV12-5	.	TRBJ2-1	TGTGCTAGTGGTTCCTTCCAAGGGACAGGGCCCTACAATGAGCAGTTCTTC	CASGSFQGTGPYNEQFF
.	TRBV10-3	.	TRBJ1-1	TGTGCCATCAGTGAGTCGGGACAAGACACTGAAGCTTTCTTT	CAISESGQDTEAFF
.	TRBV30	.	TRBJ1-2	TGTGCCTGGAGTATCACAGGGTTCAGCTATGGCTACACCTTC	CAWSITGFSYGYTF
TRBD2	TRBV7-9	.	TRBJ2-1	TGTGCCAGCAGCCCTCCGAACTTTTTCGCGGGAGACTCCTACAATGAGCAGTTCTTC	CASSPPNFFAGDSYNEQFF
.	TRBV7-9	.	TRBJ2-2	TGTGCCAGCAGCTTAGTCCAGGGTACGACCGGGGAGCTGTTTTTT	CASSLVQGTTGELFF
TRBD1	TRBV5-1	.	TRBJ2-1	TGCGCCAGCAGCCGCACCTCGACAGGGGGGAATGAGCAGTTCTTC	CASSRTSTGGNEQFF
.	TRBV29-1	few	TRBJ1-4	TGCAGCGTTGTGCGGTCTTATAATGAAAAACTGTTTTTT	CSVVRSYNEKLFF
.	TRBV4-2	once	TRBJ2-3	TGTGCCAGCAGCCAAGACAGGGCTAGCACAGATACGCAGTATTTT	CASSQDRASTDTQYF
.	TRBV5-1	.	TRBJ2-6	TGCGCCAGCAGCCCGATGACGGGGTCTGGGGCCAACGTCCTGACTTTC	CASSPMTGSGANVLTF
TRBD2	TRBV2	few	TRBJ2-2	TGTGCCAGCAGTTTTACTAGCGGGGTTACCGGGGAGCTGTTTTTT	CASSFTSGVTGELFF
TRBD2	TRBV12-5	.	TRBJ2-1	TGTGCTAGTGGTTTGTCTAGCGGGAGTCCCCCGCCCCACAATGAGCAGTTCTTC	CASGLSSGSPPPHNEQFF
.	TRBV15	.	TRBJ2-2	TGTGCCACCAGCAGCATCACCGGGGAGCTGTTTTTT	CATSSITGELFF
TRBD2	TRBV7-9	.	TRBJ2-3	TGTGCCAGCAGCCCGAGGAGGGGAGGGGATACGCAGTATTTT	CASSPRRGGDTQYF
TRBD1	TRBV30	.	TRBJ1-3	TGTGCCTGGACCCCCGGGACAGGGTTCCGAAACACCATATATTTT	CAWTPGTGFRNTIYF
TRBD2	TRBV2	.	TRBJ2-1	TGTGCCAGTCAATTCCGGGAGGGTTTACAATACGAGCAGTTCTTC	CASQFREGLQYEQFF
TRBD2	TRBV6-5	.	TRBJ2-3	TGTGCCAGCAGTTTACTAGCGGGAGAAACAGATACGCAGTATTTT	CASSLLAGETDTQYF
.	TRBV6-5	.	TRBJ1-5	TGTGCCAGCAGTTACTCCCGACAACAGCCCCAGCATTTT	CASSYSRQQPQHF
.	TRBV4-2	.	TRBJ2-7	TGTGCCAGCAGCACTCGGGACACTACCTACGAGCAGTACTTC	CASSTRDTTYEQYF
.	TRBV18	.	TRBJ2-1	TGTGCCAGCTCACCACCGAGCAGGTTGGGCAATGAGCAGTTCTTC	CASSPPSRLGNEQFF
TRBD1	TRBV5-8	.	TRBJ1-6	TGTGCCAGCAGCTTTACCGGGACAGGCTCTTCACCCCTCCACTTT	CASSFTGTGSSPLHF